This T cell receptor beta chain was captured by sequencing in a study of shared T cell receptors in the human thymus. This CDR3 is 14 amino acids long. V lost 1 base, J lost 7 bases, and 11 bases lay in between. Germline CDR1 and CDR2: MNHEY and SMNVEV (reference sequence). TCRdb keeps only in-frame clones here, not all; method: immunoSEQ multiplex PCR. The sample has hundreds of thousands of clones, roughly 90% seen once. These data were also reused for a study on human thymus T cells. That source adds: The sample donors, healthy Finnish infants, were having corrective surgery for congenital heart defects. Thymus was obtained from resections taken during corrective heart surgery. Related research described strongly overlapping thymic repertoires in unrelated people.

The V gene is TRBV27, the J gene TRBJ1-5, with unresolved D. The sample taken for sequencing was thymocytes. The TCR comes from a boy younger than two with a congenital heart defect. CDR3 DNA: TGTGCCAGCAGTTTATGGTGGGAGGGCCAGCCCCAGCATTTT. Translated: CASSLWWEGQPQHF.